This TCR beta chain is drawn from a study of cytotoxic CD8 clonotypes in ibrutinib-treated CLL (dated by TCRdb to about 2021). General notes on the study: The cohort had 11 relapsed/refractory and around 16 treatment-naive patients; 17 to 18 were IGHV unmutated. Responses were partial in around 25 patients and complete in 2; after median about 70 months follow-up, some 15 stayed in remission and around 12 progressed. Samples at response were collected after a median of 12 months of treatment, with a range of 6 to 36 months. An average of 255,043 productive templates and 94,082 productive rearrangements was obtained per sample. Longitudinal samples were obtainable from 26 of the 86 participants in the trial. Cryopreserved peripheral blood mononuclear cells were obtained before treatment, at response, and at either sustained remission or disease progression.

The goal of deep resolution MiSeq sequencing was a depth between 1 in 1 million and 1 in 200,000 T cells, and coverage averaged 10x per clonotype. TCR beta libraries were generated with the immunoSEQ hsTCRB Kit. The study's processing was this. Data were analyzed with ImmunoSEQ Data Assistant and ImmunoSEQ Analyzer, with V, D and J genes assigned per IMGT definitions. Clonality, which ranges from 0 to 1, was calculated by subtracting the normalized Shannon entropy of productive rearrangement frequencies from one. Public clonotype analysis was restricted to overrepresented clonotypes comprising at least 0.05% of each patient's repertoire. About a dozen age-matched healthy donor repertoires from immuneACCESS were used as controls for clonality. Imported from immuneACCESS, the table was reduced by TCRdb to in-frame sequences with V and J called. These copies leave out some clones; in studies compared against another copy, an unresolved V gene accounts for under half, and the cause of the remainder is not known. V, J and clone size reflect that table, while D and trimming were determined from the DNA. Across this sample there are some 19,000 clones, with about 85% seen only once. The top ten clones comprise 5.5% to 6% of the sample.

The V end loses 3 bases and the J end loses 6 bases, and a stretch of 6 bases separates them. Sequences LNHDA (CDR1) and SQIVND (CDR2) are obtained from the germline V gene (reference sequence). The CDR3, cysteine through phenylalanine, is 11 amino acids long. Here the CDR3 DNA is all that survives: 33 bases in frame from base 1. What the study reported, not specific to this receptor: An increase in clonality was observed at ibrutinib response, with clonality remaining stable during sustained remission and falling back toward baseline at progression. At baseline, clonality was higher than in age-matched healthy donors and showed a strong correlation with circulating CD8+ T-cell counts. Sampling times were not matched between sustained-remission and progressing patients, and lymph node repertoires were not studied. Public clonotypes were rare and either contracted or stayed stable during treatment, and the rise in clonality at ibrutinib response reflected the expansion of private clonotypes.

For TCR beta library preparation, approximately 1.8 micrograms of genomic DNA was extracted from cryopreserved PBMCs. High-throughput TCR beta sequencing was performed on longitudinal blood samples from CLL patients receiving ibrutinib monotherapy. The patients took part in an open-label, single-center phase 2 trial of ibrutinib monotherapy. Points on this clone: Its binding antigen is unknown. No quality values exist for individual bases; no much larger clone is one base distant.

This receptor was taken from a human donor with chronic lymphocytic leukemia. Rearrangement joined TRBV19 to TRBJ2-7; the D gene assignment is ambiguous. The starting material was PBMCs, obtained before ibrutinib treatment. The DNA reads as follows: TGTGCCAGTAGTATCTTGAGCGAGCAGTACTTC. Translation gives CASSILSEQYF. The reference TRBV19 and TRBJ2-7 proteins fill in what lies around the CDR3, so the full variable domain reads DGGITQSPKYLFRKEGQNVTLSCEQNLNHDAMYWYRQDPGQGLRLIYYSQIVNDFQKGDIAEGYSVSREKKESFPLTVTSAQKNPTAFYLCASSILSEQYFGPGTRLTVT.